This record covers a single TCR beta chain. Its antigen is not known. The CDR3 has 13 amino acids. Per the germline V gene, CDR1 is SGHNT and CDR2 is YENEEA. V was shortened by 5 bases and J by 9 bases, with 14 bases between the two germline ends. This sample was taken from a study of response to subunit inactivated influenza vaccine. Study conclusions and caveats: It was the authors' suggestion that each seasonal influenza vaccination recruits few new T cells.

TCRdb processed the RT-PCR reads anew with MiXCR; each CDR3 protein has one entry. The sample lists approximately 530,000 distinct CDR3 sequences, approximately 7.7% occurring once. This specimen consisted of PBMCs from blood, obtained around 25 months after vaccination. The V and J genes are TRBV11-3 and TRBJ2-4; tentative D call: TRBD2 (6 bases). This sequence was found in a man between 50 and 75 years old who received an inactivated influenza vaccine. For the CDR3, the DNA is TGTGCCAGCAGCGCCGGGGGTTCTTGCATTCAGTACTTC. This encodes CASSAGGSCIQYF.